This TCR beta chain emerged from a study of blood T cell repertoires in COVID-19. Study-level information: There were acute and convalescent COVID-19 samples, and they came from the United States, Italy and Spain.

Comments on this clone: Other nucleotide sequences from this sample produce the same CDR3.

The V gene lost 3 bases and the J gene lost 1 base, with 9 bases spanning the gap. The germline V gene has CDR1 LNHDA and CDR2 SQIVND (reference sequence). CDR3 length: 14 residues. Per the original data handling: Estimated nucleated cell counts came from reference gene primer amplification. Repertoires were generated with immunoSEQ multiplex PCR, while TCRdb's copy carries only in-frame clones and drops some. That table is the source of V, J and clone size, and D and trimming were worked out from the DNA. The sample records about 440,000 clones, roughly 85% being singletons. The cohort comprised adults aged about 18 to 90 years residing in about two dozen US areas. Participants were placed into cohorts based on the clinical history they reported.

This clonotype originated in a woman aged 18-29 years with acute COVID-19. V usage is TRBV19 and J usage is TRBJ1-1, with a tentative D call TRBD1 (6 bases). Sequenced material: PBMCs or T cells enriched from blood (not recorded which). CDR3 amino acids: CASSIGQRNTEAFF. The CDR3 bases are TGTGCCAGTAGTATCGGACAGAGGAACACTGAAGCTTTCTTT. Looking up the rest from reference TRBV19 and TRBJ1-1 gives the full variable domain: DGGITQSPKYLFRKEGQNVTLSCEQNLNHDAMYWYRQDPGQGLRLIYYSQIVNDFQKGDIAEGYSVSREKKESFPLTVTSAQKNPTAFYLCASSIGQRNTEAFFGQGTRLTVV.